The rows below give T cell receptor beta chains drawn from one sample of a study of neoadjuvant nivolumab and ipilimumab in lung cancer. Sequencing was performed with immunoSEQ multiplex PCR; in TCRdb, only in-frame clones are kept and a portion is missing. The repertoire consists of 10,000 or so clones, with about 74% occurring once and the leading ten covering 6% to 8%. Here the sequenced sample was tumor tissue, taken after neoadjuvant nivolumab, alone or with ipilimumab, at or shortly before surgery. The receptors were gathered from an adult with non-small cell lung cancer. Some clones in this sample may be carry-over from other donors' samples. Each CDR3 is given with its conserved first and last residue. The D gene is left open where the match is weak. Some rows mark clone size as missing; the rest say once, few, many or name a class of expanded clone.

j_gene,d_gene,abundance,v_gene,CDR3nt,CDR3aa
TRBJ2-7,TRBD1,once,TRBV19,TGTGCCAGTAGCCCTCAACAGGGGCAGGGCCAGGACTTC,CASSPQQGQGQDF
TRBJ2-4,TRBD1,NA,TRBV19,TGTGCCAGTAGTGGTAGCAGGGGGCTGAACATTCAGTACTTC,CASSGSRGLNIQYF
TRBJ1-5,TRBD1,NA,TRBV18,TGTGCCAGCTCCCAAAACTTAGGACAGGGCAATCAGCCCCAGCATTTT,CASSQNLGQGNQPQHF
TRBJ1-1,NA,NA,TRBV25-1,TGTGCCAGCAGTGATTCACAGGTTAGAAAGACTGAAGCTTTCTTT,CASSDSQVRKTEAFF
TRBJ2-7,NA,NA,TRBV9,TGTGCCAGCAGCGTAGCTCCCTCCTACGAGCAGTACTTC,CASSVAPSYEQYF
TRBJ1-5,TRBD1,NA,TRBV6-5,TGTGCCAGCAGTCAGGACAGGGCCGGTTATCAGCCCCAGCATTTT,CASSQDRAGYQPQHF
TRBJ1-5,TRBD1,NA,TRBV2,TGTGCCAGCACGGACAGGGGCATTCAGCCCCAGCATTTT,CASTDRGIQPQHF
TRBJ1-1,TRBD1,NA,TRBV5-1,TGCGCCAGCAGCCCTAAGAGACAGGGGCCTAAGGCCACTGAAGCTTTCTTT,CASSPKRQGPKATEAFF
TRBJ2-3,NA,NA,TRBV7-2,TGTGCCAGCAGCACGAGTCGGGCAGATACGCAGTATTTT,CASSTSRADTQYF
TRBJ2-3,TRBD2,NA,TRBV11-3,TGTGCCAGCAGCCAAGCGGGAGTGGATACGCAGTATTTT,CASSQAGVDTQYF
TRBJ1-1,NA,NA,TRBV5-1,TGCGCCAGCAGCCCTAACAGGGCCGAAGCTTTCTTT,CASSPNRAEAFF
TRBJ1-2,NA,NA,TRBV6-5,TGTGCCAGCAGTTACTCATCGGTTCTTGATAACTATGGCTACACCTTC,CASSYSSVLDNYGYTF
TRBJ1-2,NA,NA,TRBV29-1,TGCAGCGTTCAGGGTAGCTATGGCTACACCTTC,CSVQGSYGYTF
TRBJ2-3,NA,NA,TRBV7-6,TGTGCCAGCAGCTTACAGGGTAGCACAGATACGCAGTATTTT,CASSLQGSTDTQYF
TRBJ2-7,TRBD2,few,TRBV4-2,TGTGCCAGCAGCCCCGGGACTAGCGGGAGGTTGGACTACGAGCAGTACTTC,CASSPGTSGRLDYEQYF
TRBJ2-7,NA,NA,TRBV6-5,TGTGCCAGCAGTTACTTTGGGGGAGGCTCCTACGAGCAGTACTTC,CASSYFGGGSYEQYF
TRBJ1-2,NA,NA,TRBV7-9,TGTGCCAGCACCCGGGGTAACCTTGGCTCCTATGGCTACACCTTC,CASTRGNLGSYGYTF
TRBJ1-2,TRBD1,NA,TRBV6-5,TGTGCCAGCACCACACGTCCAGGGGGCGCAGGCGGCTACACCTTC,CASTTRPGGAGGYTF
TRBJ1-1,NA,NA,TRBV18,TGTGCCAGCTCACCAGGGGCTGACACTGAAGCTTTCTTT,CASSPGADTEAFF
TRBJ2-1,NA,NA,TRBV5-1,TGCGCCAGCAGCCCCCTAACTGACAGCGAGCAGTTCTTC,CASSPLTDSEQFF
TRBJ1-2,NA,few,TRBV6-1,TGTGCCAGCAGTCGACAGTTAAACTATGGCTACACCTTC,CASSRQLNYGYTF
TRBJ1-1,NA,NA,TRBV5-6,TGTGCCAGCCGGGGGAACACTGAAGCTTTCTTT,CASRGNTEAFF
TRBJ2-7,TRBD2,NA,TRBV7-2,TGTGCCAGCAGCCGAGGACTAGCTGTCGGGAACGAGCAGTACTTC,CASSRGLAVGNEQYF
TRBJ2-7,TRBD1,few,TRBV4-1,TGCGCCAGCAGCCAAAAGACAGGGGTTGGGTACGAGCAGTACTTC,CASSQKTGVGYEQYF
TRBJ1-1,NA,NA,TRBV19,TGTGCCACCGGCCGGGGCTCTGAAGCTTTCTTT,CATGRGSEAFF
TRBJ2-7,TRBD2,NA,TRBV5-4,TGTGCCAGCAGCTTTTATGTCTGGATGGGAGGGCGTTTAGTCTCCTACGAGCAGTACTTC,CASSFYVWMGGRLVSYEQYF
TRBJ1-1,NA,once,TRBV7-9,TGTGCCAGCAGGAGGGACGGCAGCTTCGCTGAAGCTTTCTTT,CASRRDGSFAEAFF
TRBJ2-1,TRBD1,NA,TRBV6-5,TGTGCCAGCAGTTTCTATCCGGGACAGGGATACAATGAGCAGTTCTTC,CASSFYPGQGYNEQFF
TRBJ2-3,NA,NA,TRBV10-3,TGTGCCATCGGTGGGTTAGGAGATACGCAGTATTTT,CAIGGLGDTQYF
TRBJ2-3,NA,NA,TRBV7-8,TGTGCCAGCAGCTTATTGGACCGATTCAGCACAGATACGCAGTATTTT,CASSLLDRFSTDTQYF
TRBJ1-1,NA,few,TRBV2,TGTGCCAGCTGGTCCAGGACGGGGATGAACACTGAAGCTTTCTTT,CASWSRTGMNTEAFF
TRBJ2-3,TRBD1,NA,TRBV5-1,TGCGCCAGCACCCGACGCTCCGGGACAGGGGGAACAGATACGCAGTATTTT,CASTRRSGTGGTDTQYF
TRBJ2-7,TRBD1,NA,TRBV7-6,TGTGCCAGCAGCGAATCGCCGGGACAGGGCCACGAGCAGTACTTC,CASSESPGQGHEQYF
TRBJ2-3,NA,NA,TRBV27,TGTGCCAGCAGGCGGGACACCCGTAGCACAGATACGCAGTATTTT,CASRRDTRSTDTQYF
TRBJ2-4,NA,NA,TRBV10-2,TGCGCCAGCAGTGAGACTAGGGCCGTCGATCAGTACTTC,CASSETRAVDQYF
TRBJ2-7,NA,NA,TRBV7-2,TGTGCCAGCAGCTCACAGGGAGTAGGGGAGCAGTACTTC,CASSSQGVGEQYF
TRBJ2-3,NA,once,TRBV5-1,TGCGCCAGCAGCTCGGGGTCCGTGATAGATACGCAGTATTTT,CASSSGSVIDTQYF
TRBJ1-1,NA,few,TRBV6-5,TGTGCCAGCACCTCTCGTGGGTTCATGAACACTGAAGCTTTCTTT,CASTSRGFMNTEAFF
TRBJ2-2,NA,NA,TRBV18,TGTGCCAGCTCCCAAAGGACCCCCTCGAACACCGGGGAGCTGTTTTTT,CASSQRTPSNTGELFF
TRBJ2-7,NA,NA,TRBV15,TGTGCCACCAGCAGAGATTTGGGGCAGGGAAGTTTCTACGAGCAGTACTTC,CATSRDLGQGSFYEQYF
TRBJ2-3,TRBD2,NA,TRBV25-1,TGTGCGGCTAGCGGGGGCCCCGTGGCGCAGTATTTT,CAASGGPVAQYF
TRBJ1-5,TRBD1,NA,TRBV2,TGTGCCAGCAGGGGACAGGGGGCGAGGCAGCCCCAGCATTTT,CASRGQGARQPQHF
TRBJ1-2,TRBD1,NA,TRBV2,TGTGCCAGCAGTTACAGGGGGCTAGACTATGGCTACACCTTC,CASSYRGLDYGYTF
TRBJ2-1,TRBD2,NA,TRBV10-2,TGCGCCAGCAGGCCCGGGGGAGGGCACTACAATGAGCAGTTCTTC,CASRPGGGHYNEQFF
TRBJ1-5,NA,few,TRBV19,TGTGCCAGTAGTATGCGGGGGGCGGGCATGCAGCCCCAGCATTTT,CASSMRGAGMQPQHF
TRBJ2-3,NA,NA,TRBV10-3,TGTGCCATCAGTGAGCTACAGGGAGGTAGAGATACGCAGTATTTT,CAISELQGGRDTQYF
TRBJ1-3,NA,NA,TRBV18,TGTGCCAGCTCACCCACAGGGCACGGAAACACCATATATTTT,CASSPTGHGNTIYF
TRBJ2-7,TRBD2,once,TRBV6-6,TGTGCCAGCAGTCACCCGGCGGGGGATTCCTACGAGCAGTACTTC,CASSHPAGDSYEQYF
TRBJ2-3,NA,NA,TRBV28,TGTGCCAGCAGTTTAGGGCGGGCGTCGGGCACAGATACGCAGTATTTT,CASSLGRASGTDTQYF
TRBJ2-3,TRBD1,NA,TRBV5-4,TGTGCCAGCAGCTTGAAACAGGGGGCTTTCACAGATACGCAGTATTTT,CASSLKQGAFTDTQYF
TRBJ2-1,TRBD2,NA,TRBV29-1,TGCAGCGTTGAAGAGGGTCTAGCGGGGTACAATGAGCAGTTCTTC,CSVEEGLAGYNEQFF
TRBJ2-2,TRBD1,NA,TRBV5-1,TGCGCCAGCAGCTCCGGACAGGGTACCGGGGAGCTGTTTTTT,CASSSGQGTGELFF
TRBJ2-5,NA,NA,TRBV5-4,TGTGCCACCACCGGGACTGCCTTACAAGAGACCCAGTACTTC,CATTGTALQETQYF
TRBJ2-1,NA,NA,TRBV18,TGTGCCAGCTCACCACCTTACACAGGACCCTTCTCGGACAATGAGCAGTTCTTC,CASSPPYTGPFSDNEQFF
TRBJ2-7,NA,NA,TRBV6-1,TGTGCCAGCCGCAACTACGAGCAGTACTTC,CASRNYEQYF
TRBJ2-5,TRBD2,few,TRBV7-2,TGTGCCAGCACCGATACTAGCGGGATTGAGACCCAGTACTTC,CASTDTSGIETQYF
TRBJ2-7,NA,NA,TRBV18,TGTGCCAGCTCACCAGGACTATCTGACGAGCAGTACTTC,CASSPGLSDEQYF
TRBJ2-2,NA,NA,TRBV5-1,TGCGCCAGCAGCCCCATAGGAAGCGGGGAGCTGTTTTTT,CASSPIGSGELFF
TRBJ1-3,NA,NA,TRBV2,TGTGCCAGCAGGCGCGCAGGGGTTGGAAACACCATATATTTT,CASRRAGVGNTIYF
TRBJ2-5,NA,few,TRBV5-6,TGTGCCAGCAGCCCAACAAGGTACCAAGAGACCCAGTACTTC,CASSPTRYQETQYF